This TCR beta chain was recorded in a study of blood T cell repertoires in COVID-19. Recruits, aged roughly 18 to 95 years, lived in approximately 26 US areas. The recovered donors of Cohort 3 showed two negative PCRs, clearance, or symptom resolution. TCRdb's copy holds only in-frame clones and misses some; the assay was immunoSEQ multiplex PCR. Of some 320,000 clones in the sample, under 90% are singletons; the top ten hold 5% to 5.5%. CDR3 size: 16 residues. Germline lookup yields CDR1 SGHTA and CDR2 FQGNSA. V was clipped by 7 bases and J by 4 bases; unmatched bases: 12. The chain has TRBV7-2 and TRBJ1-5; 8 bases agree with TRBD1. The TCR sequence derives from a man in his 60s who had recovered from COVID-19. The specimen was PBMCs or T cells enriched from blood (not recorded which). In nucleotides, the CDR3 is TGTGCCAGCAAAGACCGCGACAGGGGCGATAATCAGCCCCAGCATTTT. Translating it yields CASKDRDRGDNQPQHF.